This TCR beta chain was documented in a study of CD8 T cells in ankylosing spondylitis. Notes on the study in general: Some of these motif variants have turned up before, in reports on reactive arthritis synovial fluid and blood. In peripheral blood, disease-linked CD8+ clones occurred at relatively low frequencies. Ankylosing spondylitis blood appeared to carry a characteristic TCR beta motif of roughly eight highly homologous variants.

TCRdb reanalysed the 5' RACE reads using MiXCR and keeps one entry per CDR3 protein. Of 450,000 to 550,000 distinct CDR3 sequences in the sample, over 4% are singletons; the top ten hold around 3.5%. This clonotype was seen ten or more times. Its antigen is undetermined. Sequenced material: blood, either unsorted or a sorted T cell fraction (not recorded which). The TCR sequence derives from a male donor with ankylosing spondylitis.

This CDR3 reads CASSVGTLPNYGYTF. In DNA form, the CDR3 reads TGTGCCAGCAGCGTTGGGACGCTCCCTAACTATGGCTACACCTTC. J is TRBJ1-2 and V is TRBV9; TRBD1 is a possible D gene (5 bases). V shed 2 bases and J shed 0 bases, with 11 bases lying between them. The CDR3 is 15 residues long. Germline assignment: CDR1 SGDLS and CDR2 YYNGEE.